The source of this T cell receptor (beta chain) is a study of naive and memory T cell subsets. This clonotype was observed at least ten times. Germline CDR1 and CDR2: MNHEY and SVGAGI. There are 14 residues in the CDR3. Trimming took off 6 bases at V and 1 base at J, with 12 bases between the two ends. The SP2 primer and nested alpha and beta constant region primers amplified ligated cDNA in four rounds. In TCRdb, the UMI-ligation and nested PCR reads were re-called with MiXCR into one record per CDR3 protein. The sample has about 26,000 distinct CDR3 sequences; around 4.9% are singletons. A UMI-containing oligonucleotide was joined by 3' ligation to the TCR cDNA template.

The rearrangement links TRBV6-5 to TRBJ2-5; D perhaps matches TRBD2 (5 bases). Sequenced sample: blood. The receptor's source is an adult in good health. CDR3 DNA: TGTGCCAGCAGCCGCGGACTCGCCCAAGAGACCCAGTACTTC. Its protein is CASSRGLAQETQYF.